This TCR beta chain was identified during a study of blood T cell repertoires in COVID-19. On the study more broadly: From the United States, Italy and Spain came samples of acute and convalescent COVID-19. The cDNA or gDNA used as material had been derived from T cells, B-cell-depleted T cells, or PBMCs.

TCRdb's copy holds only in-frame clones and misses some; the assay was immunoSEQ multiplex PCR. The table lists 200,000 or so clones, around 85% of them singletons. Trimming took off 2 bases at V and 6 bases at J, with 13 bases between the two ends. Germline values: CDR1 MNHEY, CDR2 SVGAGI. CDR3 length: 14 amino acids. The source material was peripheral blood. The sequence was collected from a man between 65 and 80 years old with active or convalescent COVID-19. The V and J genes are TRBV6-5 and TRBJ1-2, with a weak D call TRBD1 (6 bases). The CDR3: CASSYRSRGNGYTF. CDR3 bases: TGTGCCAGCAGTTACCGGTCCAGGGGAAATGGCTACACCTTC.